One and the same sample provided the 26 T cell receptor beta chains below, sequenced in a study of blood T cell repertoires in COVID-19. TCRdb's copy holds only in-frame clones and misses some; the assay was immunoSEQ multiplex PCR. Seen here are some 64,000 clones, over 65% observed once, and the top ten hold about 20%. Sequenced material: peripheral blood. These receptors originate from a man of 80 years or more with active or convalescent COVID-19.

The chain has TRBV2 and TRBJ2-4; possibly TRBD1 for D (6 bases). Germline assignment: CDR1 SNHLY and CDR2 FYNNEI. The V end lost 5 bases, the J end lost 4 bases, and 15 bases lay between the germline ends. The CDR3 is 15 residues long. The CDR3 loop reads CASSLQGQGKNIQYF. The DNA of the CDR3 is TGTGCCAGCAGTTTACAAGGCCAGGGGAAAAACATTCAGTACTTC.

The chain is built from TRBV5-1 and TRBJ1-2; D remains unclear. V was shortened by 4 bases and J by 4 bases, with 14 bases between the two germline ends. The CDR3 length is 14 residues. CDR1 is SGHRS, CDR2 YFSETQ, per germline. The CDR3 protein is CASSGSEAPYGYTF. For the CDR3, the DNA is TGCGCCAGCAGCGGGTCCGAGGCCCCCTATGGCTACACCTTC. The whole variable domain, filled in from reference TRBV5-1 and TRBJ1-2, reads KAGVTQTPRYLIKTRGQQVTLSCSPISGHRSVSWYQQTPGQGLQFLFEYFSETQRNKGNFPGRFSGRQFSNSRSEMNVSTLELGDSALYLCASSGSEAPYGYTFGSGTRLTVV.

V and J are TRBV9 and TRBJ2-5; 7 nucleotides agree with TRBD1. CDR1 and CDR2 from the germline V gene are SGDLS and YYNGEE. J lost 5 bases, V lost 4 bases, and 2 bases had no gene match. This CDR3 is built from 12 residues. CDR3 nucleotide sequence: TGTGCCAGCAGCACAGGGGCCGAGACCCAGTACTTC. This translates into CASSTGAETQYF.

V is TRBV6-5 and J is TRBJ2-7, with 9 positions matching TRBD2. The length of the CDR3 is 15 residues. The J segment lost 4 bases and the V segment lost 0 bases, leaving 4 bases of the junction unmatched. Germline-derived CDR1 and CDR2 are MNHEY and SVGAGI. CDR3 sequence (DNA): TGTGCCAGCAGTTACTCGGCGGGGGGGCCTTACGAGCAGTACTTC. It translates to CASSYSAGGPYEQYF.

The chain is built from TRBV3-1 (or the pseudogene TRBV3-2) and TRBJ2-3, with D hard to call. Germline V gene lookup returns CDR1 LGHDT and CDR2 YNNKEL (reference sequence). The germline V and J ends were trimmed by 3 bases and 10 bases, with 14 bases remaining between them. This CDR3 comprises 13 residues. The CDR3 sequence: CASSQAVVLSQYF. The CDR3 DNA reads as TGTGCCAGCAGCCAGGCGGTGGTCCTATCGCAGTATTTT.

The rearrangement links TRBV30 to TRBJ1-2; D is possibly TRBD1 (5 bases). The germline V gene has CDR1 GTSNPN and CDR2 SVGIG (reference sequence). The germline V and J ends were trimmed by 0 bases and 8 bases, with 13 bases remaining between them. This CDR3 contains 13 residues. Here the CDR3 reads CAWSVRAGRGYTF. CDR3 in DNA: TGTGCCTGGAGTGTACGGGCAGGGAGGGGCTACACCTTC.

The chain is built from TRBV18 and TRBJ2-7, with D possibly matching TRBD2 (6 bases). The CDR3 totals 14 residues. Trimming shortened V by 6 bases and J by 4 bases, and 16 bases separated the two germline ends. CDR1 is KGHSH, CDR2 LQKENI, per germline. Here the CDR3 DNA reads TGTGCCAGCTCGCTCGGGGGAGAGGGTTACGAGCAGTACTTC. Translating gives CASSLGGEGYEQYF.

This chain joins TRBV19 and TRBJ1-1, with D tentatively TRBD1 (6 bases). The CDR3 spans 14 residues. The V gene's germline CDR1 is LNHDA and CDR2 SQIVND (reference sequence). Trimming pared 3 bases from V and 6 bases from J, leaving 14 bases between. This CDR3 is CASSILGAGAEAFF. The DNA of the CDR3 is TGTGCCAGTAGTATCTTGGGGGCCGGGGCTGAAGCTTTCTTT.

This chain uses TRBV14 with TRBJ1-6, with 7 positions matching TRBD1. CDR1 SGHDN and CDR2 FVKESK come from the germline V gene. Unmatched junction bases numbered 3, after V lost 0 bases and J lost 10 bases. The CDR3 is 14 amino acids. The CDR3 DNA sequence: TGTGCCAGCAGCCAAGAGACAGGGTGGTCACCCCTCCACTTT. Protein: CASSQETGWSPLHF.

This chain joins TRBV7-3 and TRBJ2-5; 11 bases are a match to TRBD1. Germline assignment: CDR1 SGHTA and CDR2 FQGTGA. With V trimmed by 5 bases and J by 5 bases, 10 bases remained unmatched. CDR3 length equals 16 residues. The CDR3 here is CASSRGAGTGGETQYF. The DNA of the CDR3 is TGTGCCAGCAGCCGCGGAGCCGGGACAGGGGGGGAGACCCAGTACTTC. Full variable domain (remainder filled in from reference TRBV7-3 and TRBJ2-5): GAGVSQTPSNKVTEKGKYVELRCDPISGHTALYWYRQSLGQGPEFLIYFQGTGAADDSGLPNDRFFAVRPEGSVSTLKIQRTERGDSAVYLCASSRGAGTGGETQYFGPGTRLLVL.

The genes are TRBV24-1 and TRBJ2-2, with D possibly being TRBD1 (6 bases). V lost 5 bases and J lost 7, with 13 bases in between. CDR1 and CDR2 from the germline V gene are KGHDR and SFDVKD. The CDR3 runs to 14 residues. The CDR3 region has the DNA TGTGCCACCAGTGGCAACAGGGTCGACGGGGAGCTGTTTTTT. This codes for CATSGNRVDGELFF.

The chain uses TRBV7-9 and TRBJ2-1, with 11 bases lining up with TRBD2. Germline V lookup: CDR1 SEHNR, CDR2 FQNEAQ (reference sequence). The V segment lost 5 bases and the J segment 9 bases; nucleotides outside the gene matches: 15. The CDR3 sequence is 17 residues long. The CDR3, as DNA: TGTGCCAGCAGCCCGCGTTTAGCGGGAGGGCGTCGGAGTGAGCAGTTCTTC. It is translated as CASSPRLAGGRRSEQFF.

The chain combines TRBV30 with TRBJ1-5; 7 bases fit TRBD1. The germline CDR1 and CDR2 sequences are GTSNPN and SVGIG (reference sequence). V shed 4 bases, J shed 0 bases, and the junction held 15 bases outside the gene matches. This CDR3 region has 18 residues. For the CDR3, the DNA is TGTGCCTGGACAATTGCAGGGGGGTACCCATATAGCAATCAGCCCCAGCATTTT. This codes for CAWTIAGGYPYSNQPQHF.

This clone came up a few times. V usage is TRBV7-8 and J usage is TRBJ1-2; D possibly corresponds to TRBD1 (5 bases). The CDR3 loop spans 15 amino acids. CDR1 SGHVS and CDR2 FQNEAQ come from the germline V gene. V gave up 5 bases and J gave up 5 bases, with 18 bases separating them. The CDR3: CASSPRERGAYGYTF. Written as DNA, the CDR3 is TGTGCCAGCAGCCCCCGGGAACGCGGGGCATATGGCTACACCTTC.

This clone was seen a few times. This CDR3 is also generated by other DNA sequences in the sample. This rearrangement joins TRBV18 to TRBJ1-5, with D maybe TRBD1 (6 bases). The CDR3 is made up of 15 amino acids. Germline V lookup: CDR1 KGHSH, CDR2 LQKENI. Trimming shortened V by 2 bases and J by 5 bases, and 13 bases separated the two germline ends. The CDR3 nucleotides read TGTGCCAGCTCACCAGCACCGACAGGAGATCAGCCCCAGCATTTT. Protein: CASSPAPTGDQPQHF.

This sequence joins TRBV7-8 and TRBJ2-3, with D maybe TRBD1 (6 bases). This CDR3 is built from 14 residues. V was trimmed by 10 bases and J by 3 bases, leaving 17 bases between them. Per germline, CDR1 SGHVS and CDR2 FQNEAQ. The CDR3 protein is CAIKPLDRTDTQYF. CDR3 nucleotides: TGTGCCATCAAACCCTTAGACAGGACAGATACGCAGTATTTT.

The genes are TRBV18 and TRBJ1-2; 8 bases map to TRBD1. The CDR3 is 13 residues long. Germline V gene sequence: CDR1 KGHSH, CDR2 LQKENI. V lost 8 bases and J lost 4; bases outside the gene matches: 6. DNA of the CDR3: TGTGCCAGCGGGAGCCAGGGGGCCTATGGCTACACCTTC. It encodes CASGSQGAYGYTF.

The chain has TRBV12-5 and TRBJ2-1; D remains unclear. The CDR3 is 17 residues long. CDR1 is LGHNT, CDR2 FRNRAP, per germline. With 1 base removed from V and 0 bases from J, the gap between germline ends came to 13 bases. DNA for the CDR3: TGTGCTAGTGGTTTGGCGATCATCCCGAGCTCCTACAATGAGCAGTTCTTC. Translation gives CASGLAIIPSSYNEQFF.

V gene TRBV9 combines with J gene TRBJ2-4, with D tentatively TRBD1 (6 bases). The CDR3 has 17 residues. Trimming removed 3 bases from V and 0 bases from J, with 16 bases in between. Germline CDR1 is SGDLS and CDR2 is YYNGEE. For the CDR3, the DNA is TGTGCCAGCAGCGCGACAGGTGGGGGATTAGCCAAAAACATTCAGTACTTC. As protein: CASSATGGGLAKNIQYF.

This chain joins TRBV19 and TRBJ2-1; 10 nucleotides line up with TRBD2. V was clipped by 6 bases and J by 8 bases; unmatched bases: 16. Germline lookup yields CDR1 LNHDA and CDR2 SQIVND (reference sequence). CDR3 length: 17 residues. CDR3 residues: CASSEILAGGSFDEQFF. The CDR3 nucleotides read TGTGCCAGTAGCGAAATCTTAGCGGGAGGCAGTTTCGATGAGCAGTTCTTC.

The V gene is TRBV7-9, the J gene TRBJ2-4; 16 bases map to TRBD2. Per germline, CDR1 SEHNR and CDR2 FQNEAQ (reference sequence). Trimming removed 5 bases from V and 8 bases from J; junction bases left unmatched: 9. This CDR3 region has 17 residues. CDR3 in DNA: TGTGCCAGCAGCCCTACCGGGACTAGCGGGGGGGCGTACATTCAGTACTTC. It is translated as CASSPTGTSGGAYIQYF.

The rearrangement joins TRBV5-1 to TRBJ1-6; D is perhaps TRBD1 (5 bases). Trimming took off 4 bases at V and 5 bases at J, with 13 bases between the two ends. The germline V gene encodes CDR1 SGHRS and CDR2 YFSETQ. The CDR3 runs 15 residues. CDR3 protein: CASSVRGGHNSPLHF. CDR3 coding DNA: TGCGCCAGCAGCGTAAGGGGCGGCCATAATTCACCCCTCCACTTT.

This clone was seen a single time. The chain is built from TRBV5-4 and TRBJ2-7, with D hard to call. The CDR3 consists of 12 residues. Looked up from germline, CDR1 is SGHNT and CDR2 is YYREEE (reference sequence). Trimming took 0 bases from V and 2 from J, leaving 3 bases between them. The chain's CDR3 is CASSLDTYEQYF. In DNA form, the CDR3 reads TGTGCCAGCAGCTTGGATACCTACGAGCAGTACTTC.

The CDR3 DNA is TGTGCCAGCAGTGAGACAGGGGGTACCTACGAGCAGTACTTC. Translating it yields CASSETGGTYEQYF. This chain connects TRBV6-1 to TRBJ2-7, with TRBD1 matching 9 bases. This CDR3 is built from 14 residues. V was clipped by 3 bases and J by 2 bases; unmatched bases: 2. Germline V lookup: CDR1 MNHNS, CDR2 SASEGT.

This chain links TRBV5-1 with TRBJ1-1, with 9 nucleotides matching TRBD1. V lost 6 bases, J lost 11 bases, and 8 bases stayed unmatched. The CDR3 has 12 amino acids. From germline, CDR1 is SGHRS and CDR2 YFSETQ. CDR3 DNA: TGCGCCAGCAAACCAGGACAGGGGACGGCTTTCTTT. This translates into CASKPGQGTAFF.

The V and J genes are TRBV6-5 and TRBJ1-4, with D tentatively TRBD1 (5 bases). Trimming took 6 bases from V and 7 from J, leaving 12 bases between them. The CDR3 sequence is 13 residues long. Per the germline V gene, CDR1 is MNHEY and CDR2 is SVGAGI. The CDR3 DNA follows: TGTGCCAGCAGATTCACAGGTGGTGAAAAACTGTTTTTT. Amino acid sequence: CASRFTGGEKLFF.